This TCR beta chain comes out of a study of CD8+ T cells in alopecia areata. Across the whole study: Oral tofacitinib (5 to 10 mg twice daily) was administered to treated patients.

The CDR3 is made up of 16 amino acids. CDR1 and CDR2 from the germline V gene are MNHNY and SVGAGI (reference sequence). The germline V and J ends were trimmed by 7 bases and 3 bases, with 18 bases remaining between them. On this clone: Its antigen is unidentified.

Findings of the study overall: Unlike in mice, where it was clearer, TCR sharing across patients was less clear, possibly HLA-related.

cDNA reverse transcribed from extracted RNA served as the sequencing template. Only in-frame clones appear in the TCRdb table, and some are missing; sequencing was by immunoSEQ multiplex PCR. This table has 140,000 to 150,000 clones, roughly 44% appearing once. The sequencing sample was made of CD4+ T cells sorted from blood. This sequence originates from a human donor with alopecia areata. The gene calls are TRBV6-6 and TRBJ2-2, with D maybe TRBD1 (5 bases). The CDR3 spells CASTITAGSDTGELFF. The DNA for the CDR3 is TGTGCCAGCACCATCACGGCAGGGTCGGACACCGGGGAGCTGTTTTTT.